Below, 5 T cell receptor beta chains from the same sample are listed, as sequenced in a study of cytomegalovirus exposure and HLA in healthy donors. The study ran its PCR with 60 Vbeta and 13 Jbeta primers. Libraries were prepared by immunoSEQ multiplex PCR; TCRdb keeps only in-frame clonotypes and omits some of them. This repertoire shows 150,000 to 200,000 clones, around 90% found once; its top ten account for 1.5% to 2%. Sequencing was carried out using PBMCs. The source is a woman under 30 in good health and CMV-seronegative.

The sample holds a few counts of this clone. The chain carries TRBV5-1 and TRBJ2-5, with 7 bases fitting TRBD1. With V trimmed by 4 bases and J by 3 bases, 3 bases remained unmatched. This CDR3 has 13 residues. Germline V gene data show CDR1 as SGHRS and CDR2 as YFSETQ. CDR3 region: CASSRDREETQYF. The CDR3 DNA reads as TGCGCCAGCAGCCGGGACAGAGAAGAGACCCAGTACTTC. The variable domain in full, completed from reference TRBV5-1 and TRBJ2-5, reads KAGVTQTPRYLIKTRGQQVTLSCSPISGHRSVSWYQQTPGQGLQFLFEYFSETQRNKGNFPGRFSGRQFSNSRSEMNVSTLELGDSALYLCASSRDREETQYFGPGTRLLVL.

V usage is TRBV7-9 and J usage is TRBJ1-2; 8 nucleotides agree with TRBD1. The V and J ends lost 3 bases and 4 bases, in that order; junction bases with no gene match: 7. Germline loops: CDR1 SEHNR, CDR2 FQNEAQ (reference sequence). CDR3 length: 15 residues. DNA of the CDR3: TGTGCCAGCAGCTTGGATACCGGACAGGGCTATGGCTACACCTTC. The encoded protein is CASSLDTGQGYGYTF.

The chain recombines TRBV4-1 with TRBJ2-1; 12 nucleotides match TRBD2. The CDR3 extends over 17 amino acids. Germline-derived CDR1 and CDR2 are MGHRA and YSYEKL. V was clipped by 1 base and J by 8 bases; unmatched bases: 9. The CDR3 nucleotides read TGCGCCAGCAGCCAAGGGACTAGCGGGAACCACTTTGATGAGCAGTTCTTC. It encodes CASSQGTSGNHFDEQFF.

The CDR3 here is CASSLERGGVGYEQFF. The CDR3 DNA follows: TGCGCCAGCAGCTTGGAACGCGGGGGGGTTGGCTATGAGCAGTTCTTC. The gene calls are TRBV5-1 and TRBJ2-1; TRBD2 aligns across 9 bases. Losses at the gene ends were 0 bases for V and 8 bases for J; bases not matched to a gene: 9. The CDR3 runs to 16 residues. CDR1 is SGHRS, CDR2 YFSETQ, per germline.

In DNA form, the CDR3 reads TGTGCCAGCAGTGAAACGGGGAATGGCTACACCTTC. Protein: CASSETGNGYTF. The V gene is TRBV2, the J gene TRBJ1-2; D gene uncertain. V lost 2 bases and J 6 bases, leaving 7 bases between the germline ends. The germline V gene has CDR1 SNHLY and CDR2 FYNNEI. The CDR3 is 12 residues long.